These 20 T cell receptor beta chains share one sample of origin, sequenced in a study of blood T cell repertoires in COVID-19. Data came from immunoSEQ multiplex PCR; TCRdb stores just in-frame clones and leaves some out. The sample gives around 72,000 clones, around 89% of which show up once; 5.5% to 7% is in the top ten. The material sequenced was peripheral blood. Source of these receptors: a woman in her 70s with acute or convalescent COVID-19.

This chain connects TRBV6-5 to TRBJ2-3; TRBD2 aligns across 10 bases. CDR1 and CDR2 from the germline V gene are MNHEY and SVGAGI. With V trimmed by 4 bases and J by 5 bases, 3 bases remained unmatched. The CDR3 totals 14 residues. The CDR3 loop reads CASSLRLAGDTQYF. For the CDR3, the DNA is TGTGCCAGCAGTTTGAGACTAGCGGGAGATACGCAGTATTTT.

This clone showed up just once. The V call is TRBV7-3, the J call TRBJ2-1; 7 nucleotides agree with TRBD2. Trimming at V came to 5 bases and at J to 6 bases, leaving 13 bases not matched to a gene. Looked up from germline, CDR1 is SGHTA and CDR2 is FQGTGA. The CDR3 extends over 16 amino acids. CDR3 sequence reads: CASSPGGALVLNEQFF. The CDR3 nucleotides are TGTGCCAGCAGCCCGGGGGGAGCTCTTGTTCTCAATGAGCAGTTCTTC.

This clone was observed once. The CDR3 here is CASSLQANQPQHF. The CDR3 DNA reads as TGTGCCAGCAGTTTACAGGCGAATCAGCCCCAGCATTTT. The V and J genes are TRBV12-3 or TRBV12-4 and TRBJ1-5; D unresolved. Trimming stripped 2 bases from V and 4 bases from J, with 6 bases between. This CDR3 is built from 13 residues.

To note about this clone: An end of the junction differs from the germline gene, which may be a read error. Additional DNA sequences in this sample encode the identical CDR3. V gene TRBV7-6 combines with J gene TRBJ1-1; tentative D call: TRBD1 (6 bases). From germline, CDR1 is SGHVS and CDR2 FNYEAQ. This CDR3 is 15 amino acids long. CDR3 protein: CASSLGAGANTEAFF. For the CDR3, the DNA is TGCGCCAGCAGCTTAGGCGCAGGGGCGAACACTGAAGCTTTCTTT.

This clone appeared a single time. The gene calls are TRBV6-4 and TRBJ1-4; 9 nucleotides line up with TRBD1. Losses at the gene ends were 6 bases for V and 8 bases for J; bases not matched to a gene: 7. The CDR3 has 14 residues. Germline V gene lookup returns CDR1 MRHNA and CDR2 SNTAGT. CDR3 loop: CASRGQGMGEKLFF. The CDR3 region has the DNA TGTGCCAGCAGGGGACAGGGAATGGGGGAAAAACTGTTTTTT.

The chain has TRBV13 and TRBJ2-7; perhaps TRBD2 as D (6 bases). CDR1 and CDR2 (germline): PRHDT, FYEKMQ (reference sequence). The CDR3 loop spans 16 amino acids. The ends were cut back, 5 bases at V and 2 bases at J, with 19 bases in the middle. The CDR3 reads CASSPSSVGGTYEQYF. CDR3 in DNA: TGTGCCAGCAGCCCTAGTTCGGTGGGGGGAACCTACGAGCAGTACTTC.

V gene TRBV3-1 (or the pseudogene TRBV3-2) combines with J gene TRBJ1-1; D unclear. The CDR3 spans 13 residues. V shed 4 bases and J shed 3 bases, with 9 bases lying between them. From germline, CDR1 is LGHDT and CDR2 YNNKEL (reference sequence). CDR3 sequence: CASSPEGYTEAFF. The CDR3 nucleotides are TGTGCCAGCAGCCCTGAGGGCTACACTGAAGCTTTCTTT.

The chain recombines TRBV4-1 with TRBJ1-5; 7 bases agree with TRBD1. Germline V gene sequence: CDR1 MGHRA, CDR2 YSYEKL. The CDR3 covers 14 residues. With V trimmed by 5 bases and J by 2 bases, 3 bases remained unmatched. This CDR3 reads CASSKGGRNQPQHF. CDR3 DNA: TGCGCCAGCAGCAAAGGGGGCCGCAATCAGCCCCAGCATTTT.

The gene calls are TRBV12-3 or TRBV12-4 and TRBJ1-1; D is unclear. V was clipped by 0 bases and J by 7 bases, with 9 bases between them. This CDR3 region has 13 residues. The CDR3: CASSLARGGEAFF. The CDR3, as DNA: TGTGCCAGCAGTTTAGCGCGAGGTGGTGAAGCTTTCTTT.

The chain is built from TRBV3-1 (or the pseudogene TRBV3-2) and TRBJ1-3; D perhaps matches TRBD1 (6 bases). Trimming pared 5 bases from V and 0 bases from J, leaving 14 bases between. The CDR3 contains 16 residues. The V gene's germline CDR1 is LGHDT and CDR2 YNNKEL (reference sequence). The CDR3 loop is CASSKRTVTSGNTIYF. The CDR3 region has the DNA TGTGCCAGCAGCAAACGGACAGTCACCTCTGGAAACACCATATATTTT.

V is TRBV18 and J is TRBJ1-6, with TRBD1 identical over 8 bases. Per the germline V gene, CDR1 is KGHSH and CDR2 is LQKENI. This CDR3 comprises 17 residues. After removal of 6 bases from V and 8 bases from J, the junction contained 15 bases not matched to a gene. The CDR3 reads CASSLTHPGQADSPLHF. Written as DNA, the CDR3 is TGTGCCAGCTCCCTGACCCATCCGGGACAGGCCGATTCACCCCTCCACTTT.

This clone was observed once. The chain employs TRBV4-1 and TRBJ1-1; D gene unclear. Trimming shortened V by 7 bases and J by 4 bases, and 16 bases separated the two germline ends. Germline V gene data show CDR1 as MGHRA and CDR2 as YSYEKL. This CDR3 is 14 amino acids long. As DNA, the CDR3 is TGCGCCAGCACCCACTGGCAGGATTCCACTGAAGCTTTCTTT. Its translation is CASTHWQDSTEAFF.

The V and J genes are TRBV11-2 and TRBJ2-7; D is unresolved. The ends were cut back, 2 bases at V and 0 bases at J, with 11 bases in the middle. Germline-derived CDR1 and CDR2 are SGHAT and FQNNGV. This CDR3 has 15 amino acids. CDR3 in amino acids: CASSLLGSSSYEQYF. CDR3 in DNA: TGTGCCAGCAGCTTACTAGGCAGCTCCTCCTACGAGCAGTACTTC. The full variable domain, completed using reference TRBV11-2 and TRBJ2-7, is EAGVAQSPRYKIIEKRQSVAFWCNPISGHATLYWYQQILGQGPKLLIQFQNNGVVDDSQLPKDRFSAERLKGVDSTLKIQPAKLEDSAVYLCASSLLGSSSYEQYFGPGTRLTVT.

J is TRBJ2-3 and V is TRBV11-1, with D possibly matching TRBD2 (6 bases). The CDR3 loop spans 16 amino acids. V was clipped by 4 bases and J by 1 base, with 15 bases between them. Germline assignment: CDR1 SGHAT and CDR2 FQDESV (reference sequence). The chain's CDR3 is CASSWARDLRTDTQYF. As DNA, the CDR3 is TGTGCCAGCAGCTGGGCCCGGGACTTACGCACAGATACGCAGTATTTT.

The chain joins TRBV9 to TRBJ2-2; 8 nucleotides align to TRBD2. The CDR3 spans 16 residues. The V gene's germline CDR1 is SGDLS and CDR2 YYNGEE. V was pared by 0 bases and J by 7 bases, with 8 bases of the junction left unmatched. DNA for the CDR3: TGTGCCAGCAGCGTAGTTGCGGGAGGACGGAACGGGGAGCTGTTTTTT. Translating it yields CASSVVAGGRNGELFF.

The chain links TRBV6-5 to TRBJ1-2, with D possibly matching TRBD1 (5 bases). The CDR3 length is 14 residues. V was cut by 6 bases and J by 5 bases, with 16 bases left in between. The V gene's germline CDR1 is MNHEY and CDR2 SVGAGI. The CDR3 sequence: CASSSGPGEYGYTF. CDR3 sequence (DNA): TGTGCCAGCAGCTCCGGGCCGGGGGAGTATGGCTACACCTTC.

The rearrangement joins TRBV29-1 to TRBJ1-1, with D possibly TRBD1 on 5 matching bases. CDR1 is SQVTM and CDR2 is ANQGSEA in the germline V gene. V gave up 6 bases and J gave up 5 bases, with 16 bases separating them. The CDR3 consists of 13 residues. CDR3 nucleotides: TGCAGCGTGACCGCAGGGAGGGGTACTGAAGCTTTCTTT. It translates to CSVTAGRGTEAFF. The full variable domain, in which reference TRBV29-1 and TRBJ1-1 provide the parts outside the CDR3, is SAVISQKPSRDICQRGTSLTIQCQVDSQVTMMFWYRQQPGQSLTLIATANQGSEATYESGFVIDKFPISRPNLTFSTLTVSNMSPEDSSIYLCSVTAGRGTEAFFGQGTRLTVV.

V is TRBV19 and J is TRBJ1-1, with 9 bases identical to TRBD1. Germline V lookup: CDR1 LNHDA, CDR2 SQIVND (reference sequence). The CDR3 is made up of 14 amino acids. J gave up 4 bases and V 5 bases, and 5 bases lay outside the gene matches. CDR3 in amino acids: CASSQQGASTEAFF. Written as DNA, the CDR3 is TGTGCCAGTAGTCAACAGGGGGCGAGCACTGAAGCTTTCTTT.

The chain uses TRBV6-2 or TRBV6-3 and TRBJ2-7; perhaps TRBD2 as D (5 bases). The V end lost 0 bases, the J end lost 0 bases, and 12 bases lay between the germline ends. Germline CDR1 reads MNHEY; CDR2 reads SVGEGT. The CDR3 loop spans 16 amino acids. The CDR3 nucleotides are TGTGCCAGCAGTTACTCGAGTCGCGGGCCCTCCTACGAGCAGTACTTC. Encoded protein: CASSYSSRGPSYEQYF.

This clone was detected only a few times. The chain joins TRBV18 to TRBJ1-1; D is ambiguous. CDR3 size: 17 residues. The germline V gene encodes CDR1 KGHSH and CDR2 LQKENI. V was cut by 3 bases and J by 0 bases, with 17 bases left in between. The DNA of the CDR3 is TGTGCCAGCTCACCGCCCGGGTCCGCGAACATGAACACTGAAGCTTTCTTT. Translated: CASSPPGSANMNTEAFF.